This TCR beta chain came from a study of blood T cell repertoires in COVID-19. All enrollees were roughly 18 to 90 years old and from roughly 22 US areas. The method was immunoSEQ multiplex PCR; TCRdb's version includes in-frame clones alone and lacks a portion of them. Here the sample spans nearly 300,000 clones, roughly 86% being singletons. Sequenced input: PBMCs or T cells enriched from blood (not recorded which). This clonotype originated in a woman aged 45 to 65 who had been exposed to COVID-19.

The CDR3 reads CASAGEGVYGYTF. The CDR3 DNA reads TGCGCCAGCGCTGGGGAGGGCGTCTATGGCTACACCTTC. The V call is TRBV5-1, the J call TRBJ1-2; D uncertain. Trimming pared 7 bases from V and 4 bases from J, leaving 14 bases between. CDR3 length: 13 amino acids. CDR1 SGHRS and CDR2 YFSETQ come from the germline V gene.